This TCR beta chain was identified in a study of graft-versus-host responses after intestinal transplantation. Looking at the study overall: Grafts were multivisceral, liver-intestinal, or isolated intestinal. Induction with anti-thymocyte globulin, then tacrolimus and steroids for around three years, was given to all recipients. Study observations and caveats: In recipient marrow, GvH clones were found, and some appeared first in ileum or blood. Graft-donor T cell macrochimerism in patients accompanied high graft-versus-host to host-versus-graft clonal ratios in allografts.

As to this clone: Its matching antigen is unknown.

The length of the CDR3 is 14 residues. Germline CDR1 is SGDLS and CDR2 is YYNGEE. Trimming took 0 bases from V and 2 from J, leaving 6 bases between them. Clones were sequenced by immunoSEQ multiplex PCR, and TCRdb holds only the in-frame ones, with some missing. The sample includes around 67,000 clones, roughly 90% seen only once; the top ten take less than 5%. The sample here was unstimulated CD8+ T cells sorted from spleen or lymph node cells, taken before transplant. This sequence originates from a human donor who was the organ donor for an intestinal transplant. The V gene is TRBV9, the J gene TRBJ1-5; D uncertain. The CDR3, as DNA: TGTGCCAGCAGCGTAGGGCAGGGCAATCAGCCCCAGCATTTT. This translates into CASSVGQGNQPQHF.